This TCR beta chain was recorded in a study of T cell repertoires in cytomegalovirus infection. Study background: From public TCR beta signatures came an indication of both CMV infection and matching HLA type.

Notes on the study in general: Carriers of CMV plus the relevant HLA were identified by cumulative public TCR beta family frequency. Clonotype analysis showed dominance of the ex vivo response by HLA-C-restricted CMV-specific TCR beta clonotypes.

This CDR3 has 16 residues. Germline CDR1 reads SGHDT; CDR2 reads YYEEEE. Germline trimming cut 3 bases from V and 5 bases from J; bases unmatched to any gene: 14. About this clonotype: The antigen is unknown.

TCRdb passed the reads through MiXCR, listing each CDR3 protein once. Among fewer than 550,000 distinct CDR3 sequences listed, 26% were seen once. The chain couples TRBV5-6 to TRBJ2-7; the match to TRBD1 covers 7 bases. This TCR was recovered from a human donor in good health (CMV status not recorded). Some clones in this sample may be carry-over from other donors' samples. The sample comprised PBMCs. The CDR3 loop is CASSSALYSTGHEQYV. The CDR3 DNA reads TGTGCCAGCAGCTCGGCCCTATATTCGACAGGGCACGAGCAGTACGTC.